The following is a T cell receptor beta chain sequence with its context. Its target is unknown. Documented time point: sample taken at primary tumor resection. Unsorted whole RNA samples from tumor, nontumor lung or frozen PBMC were sequenced. The data belong to a study of spatial heterogeneity in lung cancer. For the study at large: Alpha-chain sequences were consistently detected in smaller numbers than beta-chain sequences.

Notes on the study in general: Resection saw ubiquitous expanded tumor TCRs appear in blood more than follow-up did.

One entry per CDR3 protein, called by TCRdb with MiXCR from the 5' RACE reads. This sample has about 78,000 distinct CDR3 sequences, with 7% to 9% found just once. The sequence was obtained from a male donor with early-stage non-small cell lung cancer. Sequencing used PBMCs, obtained at surgery.

The CDR3 bases are TGTGCTAGTGTGCAGGCTAGCACAGATACGCAGTATTTT. Protein: CASVQASTDTQYF. The chain combines TRBV12-5 with TRBJ2-3; D remains unclear. From germline, CDR1 is LGHNT and CDR2 FRNRAP. This CDR3 spans 13 amino acids. The V gene lost 7 bases and the J gene lost 0 bases, with 8 bases spanning the gap.